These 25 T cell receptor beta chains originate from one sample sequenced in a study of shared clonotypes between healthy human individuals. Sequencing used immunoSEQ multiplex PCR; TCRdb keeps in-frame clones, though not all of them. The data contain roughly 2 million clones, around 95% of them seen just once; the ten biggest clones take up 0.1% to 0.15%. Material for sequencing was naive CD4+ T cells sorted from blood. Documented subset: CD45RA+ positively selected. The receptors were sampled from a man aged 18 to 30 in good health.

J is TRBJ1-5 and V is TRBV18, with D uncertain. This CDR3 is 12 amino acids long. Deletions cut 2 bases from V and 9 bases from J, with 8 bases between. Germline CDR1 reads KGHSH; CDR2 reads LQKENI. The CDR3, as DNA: TGTGCCAGCTCACCAGGTACGCCGCCCCAGCATTTT. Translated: CASSPGTPPQHF.

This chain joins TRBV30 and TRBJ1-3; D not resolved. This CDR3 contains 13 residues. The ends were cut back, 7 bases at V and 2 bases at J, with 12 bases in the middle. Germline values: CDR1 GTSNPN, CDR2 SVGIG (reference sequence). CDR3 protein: CASSGSPGNTIYF. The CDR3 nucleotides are TGTGCCTCCTCGGGATCCCCTGGAAACACCATATATTTT.

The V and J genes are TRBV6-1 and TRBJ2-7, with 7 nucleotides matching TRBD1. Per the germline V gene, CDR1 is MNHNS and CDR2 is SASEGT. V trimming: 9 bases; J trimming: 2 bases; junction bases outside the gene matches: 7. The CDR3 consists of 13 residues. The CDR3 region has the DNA TGTGCCAGTGAAGGGGGCAGGGCCTACGAGCAGTACTTC. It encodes CASEGGRAYEQYF.

The CDR3 bases are TGTGCCTCGAACCGGGGGGGCGCAGAAGAGACCCAGTACTTC. Translation: CASNRGGAEETQYF. The chain links TRBV30 to TRBJ2-5, with TRBD2 identical over 8 bases. The CDR3 loop spans 14 amino acids. The ends lost 7 bases at V and 3 bases at J; junction bases unmatched: 10. Germline V CDR1 and CDR2: GTSNPN, SVGIG (reference sequence).

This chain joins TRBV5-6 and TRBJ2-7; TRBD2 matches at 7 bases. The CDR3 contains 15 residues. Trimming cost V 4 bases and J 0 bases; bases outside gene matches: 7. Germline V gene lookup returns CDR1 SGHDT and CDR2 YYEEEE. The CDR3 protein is CASSPVGGSSYEQYF. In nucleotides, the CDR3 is TGTGCCAGCAGCCCAGTGGGAGGGAGCTCCTACGAGCAGTACTTC.

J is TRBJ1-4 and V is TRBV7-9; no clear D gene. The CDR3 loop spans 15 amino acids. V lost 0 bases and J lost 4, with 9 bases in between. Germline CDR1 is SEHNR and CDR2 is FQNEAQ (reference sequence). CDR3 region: CASSLATADNEKLFF. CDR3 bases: TGTGCCAGCAGCTTAGCGACCGCAGATAATGAAAAACTGTTTTTT.

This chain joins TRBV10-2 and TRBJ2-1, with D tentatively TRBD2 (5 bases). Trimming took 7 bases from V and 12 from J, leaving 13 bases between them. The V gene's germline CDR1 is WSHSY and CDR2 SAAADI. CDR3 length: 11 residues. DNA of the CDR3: TGCGCCAGCACACAACAGCGGACGCAGTTCTTC. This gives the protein CASTQQRTQFF.

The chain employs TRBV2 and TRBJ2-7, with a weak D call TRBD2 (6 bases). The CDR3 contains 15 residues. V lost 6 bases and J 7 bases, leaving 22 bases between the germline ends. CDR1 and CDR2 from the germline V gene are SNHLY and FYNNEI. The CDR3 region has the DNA TGTGCCAGCAGACTCCGGTCCGCGGGGTCCCTAGAGCAGTACTTC. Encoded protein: CASRLRSAGSLEQYF.

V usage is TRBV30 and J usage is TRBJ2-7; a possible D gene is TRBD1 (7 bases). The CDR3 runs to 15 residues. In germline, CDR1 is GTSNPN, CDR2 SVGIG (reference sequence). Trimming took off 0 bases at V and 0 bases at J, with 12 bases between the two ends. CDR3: CAWSVGGTVSYEQYF. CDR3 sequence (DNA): TGTGCCTGGAGTGTAGGGGGGACAGTCTCCTACGAGCAGTACTTC.

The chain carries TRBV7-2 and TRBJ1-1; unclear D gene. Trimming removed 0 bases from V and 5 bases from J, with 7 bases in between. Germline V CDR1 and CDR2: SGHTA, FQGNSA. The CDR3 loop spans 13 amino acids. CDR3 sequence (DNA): TGTGCCAGCAGCTTAGCTGGGCGTACTGAAGCTTTCTTT. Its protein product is CASSLAGRTEAFF.

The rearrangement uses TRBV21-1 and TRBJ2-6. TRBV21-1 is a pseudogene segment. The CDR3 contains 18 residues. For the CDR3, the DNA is TGTGCCAGCAGCAATCACGTCACCATTGTCTCTGGGGCCAACGTCCTGACTTTC. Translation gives CASSNHVTIVSGANVLTF.

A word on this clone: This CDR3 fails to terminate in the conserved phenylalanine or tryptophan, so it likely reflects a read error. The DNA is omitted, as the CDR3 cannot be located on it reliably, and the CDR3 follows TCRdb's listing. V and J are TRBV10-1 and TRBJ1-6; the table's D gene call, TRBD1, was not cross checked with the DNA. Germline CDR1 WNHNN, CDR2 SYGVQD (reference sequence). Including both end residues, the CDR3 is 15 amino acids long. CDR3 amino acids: CASRGDRTRASIPRG.

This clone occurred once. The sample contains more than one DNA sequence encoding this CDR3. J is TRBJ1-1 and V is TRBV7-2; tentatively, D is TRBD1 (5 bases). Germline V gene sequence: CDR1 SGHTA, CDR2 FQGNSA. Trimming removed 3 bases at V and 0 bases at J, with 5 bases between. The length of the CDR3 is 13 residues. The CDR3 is CASSLTVNTEAFF. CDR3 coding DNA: TGTGCCAGCAGCTTGACAGTGAACACTGAAGCTTTCTTT. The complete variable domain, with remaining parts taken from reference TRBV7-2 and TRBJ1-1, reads GAGVSQSPSNKVTEKGKDVELRCDPISGHTALYWYRQSLGQGLEFLIYFQGNSAPDKSGLPSDRFSAERTGGSVSTLTIQRTQQEDSAVYLCASSLTVNTEAFFGQGTRLTVV.

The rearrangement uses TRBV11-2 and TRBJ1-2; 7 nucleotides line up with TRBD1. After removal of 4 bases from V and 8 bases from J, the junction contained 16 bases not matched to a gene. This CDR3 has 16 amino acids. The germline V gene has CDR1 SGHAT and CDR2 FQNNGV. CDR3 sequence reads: CASSSPQGQSFLGYTF. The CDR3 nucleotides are TGTGCCAGCAGCTCCCCCCAGGGACAGTCTTTTTTAGGCTACACCTTC.

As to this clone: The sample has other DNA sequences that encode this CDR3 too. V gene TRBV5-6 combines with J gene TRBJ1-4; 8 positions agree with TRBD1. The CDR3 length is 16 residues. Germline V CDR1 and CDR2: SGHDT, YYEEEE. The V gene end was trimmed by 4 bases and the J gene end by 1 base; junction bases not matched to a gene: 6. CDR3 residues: CASSLGQGRTNEKLFF. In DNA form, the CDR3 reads TGTGCCAGCAGCCTTGGACAGGGACGAACTAATGAAAAACTGTTTTTT. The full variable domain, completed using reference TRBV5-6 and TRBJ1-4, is DAGVTQSPTHLIKTRGQQVTLRCSPKSGHDTVSWYQQALGQGPQFIFQYYEEEERQRGNFPDRFSGHQFPNYSSELNVNALLLGDSALYLCASSLGQGRTNEKLFFGSGTQLSVL.

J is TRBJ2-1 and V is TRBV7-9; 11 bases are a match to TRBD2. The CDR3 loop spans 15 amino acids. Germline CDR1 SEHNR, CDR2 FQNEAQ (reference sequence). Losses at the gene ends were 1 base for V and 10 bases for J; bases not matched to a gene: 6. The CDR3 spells CASSLVLAGGDEQFF. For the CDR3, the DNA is TGTGCCAGCAGCTTAGTTCTAGCGGGAGGAGACGAGCAGTTCTTC.

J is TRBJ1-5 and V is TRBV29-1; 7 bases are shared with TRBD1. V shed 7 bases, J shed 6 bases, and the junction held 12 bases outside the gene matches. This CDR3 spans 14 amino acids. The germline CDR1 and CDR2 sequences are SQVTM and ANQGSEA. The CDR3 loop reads CSARTGKDTQPQHF. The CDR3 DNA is TGCAGCGCCAGGACAGGTAAAGATACTCAGCCCCAGCATTTT.

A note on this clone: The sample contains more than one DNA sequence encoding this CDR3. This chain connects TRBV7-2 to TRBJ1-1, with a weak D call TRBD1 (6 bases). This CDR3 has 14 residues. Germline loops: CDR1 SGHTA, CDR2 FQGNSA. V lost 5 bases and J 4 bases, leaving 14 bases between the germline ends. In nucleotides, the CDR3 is TGTGCCAGCAGCCTAGGGGGATCGAGCACTGAAGCTTTCTTT. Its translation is CASSLGGSSTEAFF.

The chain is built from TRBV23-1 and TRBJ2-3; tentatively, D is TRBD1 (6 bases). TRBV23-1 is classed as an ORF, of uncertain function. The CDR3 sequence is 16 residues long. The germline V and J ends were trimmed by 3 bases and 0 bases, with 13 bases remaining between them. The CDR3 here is CASSQWTVPSTDTQYF. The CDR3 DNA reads TGCGCCAGCAGTCAGTGGACAGTTCCAAGCACAGATACGCAGTATTTT.

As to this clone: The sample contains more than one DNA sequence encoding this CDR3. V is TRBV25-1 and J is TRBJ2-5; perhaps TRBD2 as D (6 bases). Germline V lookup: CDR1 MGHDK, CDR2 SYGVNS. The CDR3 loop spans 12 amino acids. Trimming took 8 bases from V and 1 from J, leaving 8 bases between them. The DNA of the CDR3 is TGTGCCAGCTCGGGGGTCCAAGAGACCCAGTACTTC. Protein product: CASSGVQETQYF.

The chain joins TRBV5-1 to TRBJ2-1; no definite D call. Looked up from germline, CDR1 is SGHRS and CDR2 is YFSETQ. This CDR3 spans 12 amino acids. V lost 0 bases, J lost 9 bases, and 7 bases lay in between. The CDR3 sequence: CASSLVSLEQFF. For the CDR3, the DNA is TGCGCCAGCAGCTTGGTCAGCCTTGAGCAGTTCTTC.

The CDR3 spells CASGNGQGNSPLHF. CDR3 bases: TGTGCCAGTGGTAATGGACAGGGAAATTCACCCCTCCACTTT. This chain joins TRBV27 and TRBJ1-6; 8 bases are a match to TRBD1. The V gene end was trimmed by 9 bases and the J gene end by 7 bases; junction bases not matched to a gene: 8. Germline V gene lookup returns CDR1 MNHEY and CDR2 SMNVEV (reference sequence). The CDR3 is 14 amino acids.

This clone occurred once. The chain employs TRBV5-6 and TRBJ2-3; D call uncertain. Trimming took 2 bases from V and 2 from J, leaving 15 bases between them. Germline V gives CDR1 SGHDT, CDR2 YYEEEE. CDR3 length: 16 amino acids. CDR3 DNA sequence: TGTGCCAGCAGCTTCCCGGGTCCCGGGCCCACAGATACGCAGTATTTT. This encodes CASSFPGPGPTDTQYF.

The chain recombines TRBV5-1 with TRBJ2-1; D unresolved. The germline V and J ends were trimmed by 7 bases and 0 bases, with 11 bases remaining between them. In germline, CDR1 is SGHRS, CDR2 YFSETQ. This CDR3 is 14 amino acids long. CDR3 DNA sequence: TGCGCCAGCGGTGACTGGGGCTCCTACAATGAGCAGTTCTTC. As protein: CASGDWGSYNEQFF.

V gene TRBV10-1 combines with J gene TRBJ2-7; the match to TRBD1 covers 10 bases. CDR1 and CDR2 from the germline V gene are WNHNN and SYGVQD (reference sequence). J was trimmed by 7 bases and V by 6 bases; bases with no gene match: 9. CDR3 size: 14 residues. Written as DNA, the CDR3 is TGCGCCAGCAGCAGGACAGGGGGACTGAGGGAGCAGTACTTC. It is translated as CASSRTGGLREQYF.